Following are 9 T cell receptor beta chains from one sample sequenced in a study of PD-1 blockade in classical Hodgkin lymphoma. The table came from immunoSEQ multiplex PCR; TCRdb's copy has only in-frame clones and leaves some out. The sample comprises 9,500 to 14,000 clones, more than 75% of which are singletons, and about 35% rests with the top ten. As to time point: cycle 4 day 1 (C4D1), after more than 5 weeks of nivolumab. In every patient, relapse followed autologous stem cell transplantation, while exposure to brentuximab vedotin differed. Thawed PBMCs supplied CD8+ T cells via magnetic negative selection. The sequencing used CD8+ T cells from blood, collected before the fourth cycle of nivolumab. The source of these receptors is a human donor with classical Hodgkin lymphoma. The donor label of this sample is uncertain.

The CDR3 DNA sequence: TGTGCCAGCAGTTTGGACCCTCTCACGAGCGCCGACGAGCAGTACTTC. This gives the protein CASSLDPLTSADEQYF. The chain uses TRBV28 and TRBJ2-7; D uncertain. Germline values: CDR1 MDHEN, CDR2 SYDVKM. CDR3 size: 16 residues. The germline V and J ends were trimmed by 3 bases and 5 bases, with 20 bases remaining between them.

This rearrangement joins TRBV30 to TRBJ2-3; no definite D call. The ends were cut back, 4 bases at V and 5 bases at J, with 10 bases in the middle. CDR1 is GTSNPN and CDR2 is SVGIG in the germline V gene (reference sequence). This CDR3 has 12 residues. The CDR3 reads CAWISTRDTQYF. In DNA, the CDR3 is TGTGCCTGGATTTCAACCAGAGATACGCAGTATTTT.

The chain combines TRBV15 with TRBJ2-1; no definite D call. This CDR3 is 18 amino acids long. The V and J ends lost 2 bases and 0 bases respectively, with 17 bases between them. Germline V CDR1 and CDR2: LNHNV, YYDKDF (reference sequence). The CDR3 spells CATSRSFAHSLSYNEQFF. Here the CDR3 DNA reads TGTGCCACCAGCAGATCCTTTGCCCACAGCCTCTCCTACAATGAGCAGTTCTTC.

A single count supports this clone. The V gene is TRBV4-3, the J gene TRBJ1-1; no clear D gene. Per the germline V gene, CDR1 is LGHNA and CDR2 is YSLEER. CDR3 length equals 16 residues. V was cut by 2 bases and J by 6 bases, with 19 bases left in between. The DNA for the CDR3 is TGCGCCAGCAGCCAAACCCTCTCTATAGAGTTACCTGAAGCTTTCTTT. Its protein is CASSQTLSIELPEAFF.

V gene TRBV29-1 combines with J gene TRBJ2-7, with D unresolved. V was trimmed by 7 bases and J by 2 bases, leaving 12 bases between them. Germline V lookup: CDR1 SQVTM, CDR2 ANQGSEA. CDR3 length: 12 residues. CDR3 DNA: TGCAGCGCAGGAAGTGGAACCTACGAGCAGTACTTC. Translated, it gives CSAGSGTYEQYF.

The chain carries TRBV7-8 and TRBJ2-1, with D perhaps TRBD2 (6 bases). CDR1 is SGHVS and CDR2 is FQNEAQ in the germline V gene. Trimming removed 8 bases from V and 10 bases from J, with 18 bases in between. The CDR3 length is 13 residues. The CDR3 region is CASRGSEAYEQFF. The CDR3 DNA sequence: TGTGCCAGCCGGGGGAGCGAGGCGTACGAGCAGTTCTTC.

This chain links TRBV5-4 with TRBJ2-3, with 7 bases aligning to TRBD2. V was clipped by 7 bases and J by 0 bases; unmatched bases: 8. The germline V gene encodes CDR1 SGHNT and CDR2 YYREEE (reference sequence). The CDR3 runs 15 residues. This chain's CDR3 is CASGPPSGSTDTQYF. The CDR3 coding sequence is TGTGCCAGCGGGCCCCCTAGCGGTAGCACAGATACGCAGTATTTT.

This clone was counted only a few times. The V call is TRBV5-6, the J call TRBJ1-2, with D uncertain. The CDR3 sequence is 15 residues long. Germline CDR1 and CDR2: SGHDT and YYEEEE. The V gene lost 0 bases and the J gene lost 4 bases, with 13 bases spanning the gap. The CDR3 DNA is TGTGCCAGCAGCTTGGTGAGCCCGGAACTCTATGGCTACACCTTC. This sequence encodes CASSLVSPELYGYTF.

The CDR3 spells CASSSTRPAKNIQYF. The CDR3 region has the DNA TGTGCCAGCAGCTCGACAAGACCGGCCAAAAACATTCAGTACTTC. The genes are TRBV6-6 and TRBJ2-4; D is unresolved. Trimming left V 6 bases short and J 1 base short, with 13 bases between. Germline CDR1 MNHNY, CDR2 SVGAGI (reference sequence). The CDR3 runs 15 residues.